The rows below give T cell receptor beta chains drawn from one sample of a study of T cell changes during pregnancy in multiple sclerosis. Some clones are missing from TCRdb's copy, which holds only in-frame ones; the method was immunoSEQ multiplex PCR. The sample includes about 57,000 clones, 85% to 95% of them seen just once. Sample: CD4+ T cells from peripheral blood mononuclear cells, taken in the third trimester of pregnancy. The receptors originated from a female donor with multiple sclerosis, enrolled in a pregnancy study. The CDR3 runs from the conserved cysteine through the conserved F or W. D genes are given only for firm matches. A row's size may be missing; if present it is once, few, many or a size class.

clone size | D gene | J gene | V gene | CDR3 DNA | CDR3 protein
. | TRBD1 | TRBJ1-4 | TRBV7-9 | TGTGCCAGCAGCCGCTTGACAGGGGGTGAAAAACTGTTTTTT | CASSRLTGGEKLFF
. | TRBD1 | TRBJ1-1 | TRBV28 | TGTGCCAGCAGTTCGAGACAGGGGGCGTTGAACACTGAAGCTTTCTTT | CASSSRQGALNTEAFF
once | . | TRBJ2-7 | TRBV14 | TGTGCCAGCAGCCAACAGTCGATTTCCGAGCAGTACTTC | CASSQQSISEQYF
. | . | TRBJ2-7 | TRBV7-8 | TGTGCCAGCAGCTTAGGACTAACCCCCTACGAGCAGTACTTC | CASSLGLTPYEQYF
few | TRBD1 | TRBJ1-1 | TRBV5-4 | TGTGCCAGCAGCCCCGGGACAGTCCCAAGCAACACTGAAGCTTTCTTT | CASSPGTVPSNTEAFF
. | TRBD2 | TRBJ2-1 | TRBV4-2 | TGTGCCAGCAGCCAAGAGACCGGGACTAGCGGGGGGGTCTCCTACAATGAGCAGTTCTTC | CASSQETGTSGGVSYNEQFF
. | TRBD1 | TRBJ2-1 | TRBV19 | TGTGCCAGTAGCTCGTCAGGGGGTTCCTACAATGAGCAGTTCTTC | CASSSSGGSYNEQFF
. | TRBD1 | TRBJ2-7 | TRBV4-3 | TGCGCCAGCAGCCACCTTACAGGGGACCACGAGCAGTACTTC | CASSHLTGDHEQYF
. | TRBD1 | TRBJ2-7 | TRBV15 | TGTGCCACCAGCACACGGGGACAGGCTTTCTCCTACGAGCAGTACTTC | CATSTRGQAFSYEQYF
. | TRBD2 | TRBJ2-3 | TRBV11-3 | TGTGCCAGCAGCTTAGGCGGGGGGTCATCAGATACGCAGTATTTT | CASSLGGGSSDTQYF